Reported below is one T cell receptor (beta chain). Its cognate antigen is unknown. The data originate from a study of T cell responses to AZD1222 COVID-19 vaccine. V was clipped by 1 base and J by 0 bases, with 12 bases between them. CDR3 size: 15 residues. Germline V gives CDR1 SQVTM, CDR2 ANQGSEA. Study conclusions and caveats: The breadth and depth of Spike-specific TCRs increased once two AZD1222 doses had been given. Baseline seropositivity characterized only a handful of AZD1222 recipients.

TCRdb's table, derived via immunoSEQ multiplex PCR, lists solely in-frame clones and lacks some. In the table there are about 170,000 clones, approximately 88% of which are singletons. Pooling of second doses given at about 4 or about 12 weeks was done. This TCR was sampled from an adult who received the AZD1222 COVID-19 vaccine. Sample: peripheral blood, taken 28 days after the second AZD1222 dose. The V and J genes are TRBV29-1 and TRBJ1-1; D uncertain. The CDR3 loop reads CSVEVKGTMNTEAFF. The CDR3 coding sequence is TGCAGCGTTGAAGTGAAGGGAACCATGAACACTGAAGCTTTCTTT.